Below are 15 T cell receptor beta chains sequenced from a single sample in a study of blood T cell repertoires in COVID-19. Produced via immunoSEQ multiplex PCR; TCRdb's table is partial and in-frame only. The data show about 220,000 clones, with about nine tenths seen just once and 2.5% to 3% held by the top ten. Sequencing input: PBMCs or T cells enriched from blood (not recorded which). These TCRs come from a woman in her 30s who had recovered from COVID-19.

The rearrangement uses TRBV7-2 and TRBJ2-2, with D hard to call. The germline V gene has CDR1 SGHTA and CDR2 FQGNSA. V was pared by 4 bases and J by 5 bases, with 20 bases between. The CDR3 runs to 17 residues. The CDR3: CASSSRHTTFRTGELFF. CDR3 DNA sequence: TGTGCCAGCAGCTCGCGACACACGACCTTCCGGACCGGGGAGCTGTTTTTT.

CDR3 loop: CASSQDRTGVGYTF. CDR3 sequence (DNA): TGCGCCAGCAGCCAAGACCGGACAGGGGTTGGCTACACCTTC. The chain has TRBV4-1 and TRBJ1-2; 9 nucleotides line up with TRBD1. The ends lost 0 bases at V and 7 bases at J; junction bases unmatched: 3. Germline CDR1 is MGHRA and CDR2 is YSYEKL. There are 14 residues in the CDR3.

CDR3 DNA: TGTGCCAGCAGCTCGCACAGGGGAACCAATGAAGCTTTCTTT. Translated: CASSSHRGTNEAFF. The rearrangement joins TRBV5-5 to TRBJ1-1; 7 bases align to TRBD1. In germline, CDR1 is SGHKS, CDR2 YYEKEE (reference sequence). The J segment lost 7 bases and the V segment lost 3 bases, leaving 9 bases of the junction unmatched. This CDR3 region has 14 residues.

The CDR3 bases are TGTGCCAGCAAAATTGCAGGGAGCAATCAGCCCCAGCATTTT. Protein: CASKIAGSNQPQHF. V and J are TRBV6-5 and TRBJ1-5, with D maybe TRBD1 (5 bases). In germline, CDR1 is MNHEY, CDR2 SVGAGI. The CDR3 runs to 14 residues. Trimming shortened V by 7 bases and J by 1 base, and 11 bases separated the two germline ends.

V usage is TRBV7-9 and J usage is TRBJ2-1, with D possibly TRBD1 on 6 matching bases. The CDR3 loop spans 16 amino acids. The V end was cut by 5 bases, the J end by 0 bases, with 14 bases between. Per germline, CDR1 SEHNR and CDR2 FQNEAQ (reference sequence). CDR3: CASSRTVLGSYNEQFF. The DNA for the CDR3 is TGTGCCAGCAGCCGGACAGTTCTCGGCTCCTACAATGAGCAGTTCTTC.

The chain joins TRBV7-3 to TRBJ1-2; TRBD1 matches 12 bases. Trimming removed 5 bases from V and 7 bases from J; junction bases left unmatched: 8. The CDR3 is 15 amino acids. Germline-derived CDR1 and CDR2 are SGHTA and FQGTGA. DNA for the CDR3: TGTGCCAGCAGCCCCTGGGGACAGGGGGCGGGTGGCTACACCTTC. Translating gives CASSPWGQGAGGYTF.

V usage is TRBV5-5 and J usage is TRBJ2-2, with 12 bases identical to TRBD2. Germline V gives CDR1 SGHKS, CDR2 YYEKEE (reference sequence). V was pared by 5 bases and J by 5 bases, with 4 bases of the junction left unmatched. The CDR3 consists of 15 residues. In DNA form, the CDR3 reads TGTGCCAGCAGTTCCGGGACTAGCGGGACCGGGGAGCTGTTTTTT. Residues: CASSSGTSGTGELFF.

The V gene is TRBV11-2, the J gene TRBJ1-6; the match to TRBD1 covers 10 bases. This CDR3 spans 14 amino acids. Germline V gene lookup returns CDR1 SGHAT and CDR2 FQNNGV. V trimming: 5 bases; J trimming: 7 bases; junction bases outside the gene matches: 2. This CDR3 reads CASSRQGANSPLHF. CDR3 sequence (DNA): TGTGCCAGCAGCAGACAGGGGGCGAATTCACCCCTCCACTTT. Based on the CDR3 plus reference TRBV11-2 and TRBJ1-6, the full variable domain is EAGVAQSPRYKIIEKRQSVAFWCNPISGHATLYWYQQILGQGPKLLIQFQNNGVVDDSQLPKDRFSAERLKGVDSTLKIQPAKLEDSAVYLCASSRQGANSPLHFGNGTRLTVT.

The V call is TRBV10-3, the J call TRBJ1-6, with D hard to call. Germline lookup yields CDR1 ENHRY and CDR2 SYGVKD. V was clipped by 4 bases and J by 6 bases, with 7 bases between them. The CDR3 has 13 amino acids. As DNA, the CDR3 is TGTGCCATCAGTGCAGTTTCTAATTCACCCCTCCACTTT. Translated, it gives CAISAVSNSPLHF.

This sequence joins TRBV5-1 and TRBJ2-5; 12 nucleotides align to TRBD1. V lost 3 bases to trimming and J lost 2 bases; unmatched junction nucleotides: 8. Germline V gives CDR1 SGHRS, CDR2 YFSETQ. There are 17 residues in the CDR3. CDR3 in DNA: TGCGCCAGCAGCTCACCGGGACAGGGGGCAATACAAGAGACCCAGTACTTC. Translating gives CASSSPGQGAIQETQYF. The full variable domain, its missing parts supplied by reference TRBV5-1 and TRBJ2-5, is KAGVTQTPRYLIKTRGQQVTLSCSPISGHRSVSWYQQTPGQGLQFLFEYFSETQRNKGNFPGRFSGRQFSNSRSEMNVSTLELGDSALYLCASSSPGQGAIQETQYFGPGTRLLVL.

The J gene is TRBJ2-4, the V gene TRBV7-8; 9 nucleotides align to TRBD1. With 5 bases clipped from V and 0 bases from J, the junction kept 11 bases outside the gene matches. Germline V gives CDR1 SGHVS, CDR2 FQNEAQ. This CDR3 has 18 residues. CDR3 nucleotides: TGTGCCAGCAGCCCCCGGGACAGGGAGACAGTAGCCAAAAACATTCAGTACTTC. Translated, it gives CASSPRDRETVAKNIQYF. The complete variable domain, with remaining parts taken from reference TRBV7-8 and TRBJ2-4, reads GAGVSQSPRYKVAKRGQDVALRCDPISGHVSLFWYQQALGQGPEFLTYFQNEAQLDKSGLPSDRFFAERPEGSVSTLKIQRTQQEDSAVYLCASSPRDRETVAKNIQYFGAGTRLSVL.

This chain joins TRBV18 and TRBJ1-5; 8 bases are a match to TRBD1. Germline lookup yields CDR1 KGHSH and CDR2 LQKENI. Trimming at V came to 1 base and at J to 5 bases, leaving 7 bases not matched to a gene. The CDR3 runs 16 residues. Written as DNA, the CDR3 is TGTGCCAGCTCACCACGGGTAGCAGGGGGCGATCAGCCCCAGCATTTT. This gives the protein CASSPRVAGGDQPQHF.

As concerns this clone: This specimen includes other DNA sequences encoding the same CDR3. The CDR3 nucleotides are TGTGCCAGCAGTGATGGAGCCTCTGGAAACACCATATATTTT. Protein: CASSDGASGNTIYF. The chain has TRBV6-1 and TRBJ1-3; D gene unclear. This CDR3 comprises 14 residues. V was trimmed by 3 bases and J by 0 bases, leaving 6 bases between them. Germline values: CDR1 MNHNS, CDR2 SASEGT.

The chain is built from TRBV29-1 and TRBJ1-2; possibly TRBD1 for D (6 bases). This CDR3 spans 14 amino acids. The germline V gene has CDR1 SQVTM and CDR2 ANQGSEA. The V gene lost 3 bases and the J gene lost 12 bases, with 23 bases spanning the gap. CDR3 nucleotide sequence: TGCAGCGTTGAGGCTACAGGGATGAGGTTCGGCAACACCTTC. Translating it yields CSVEATGMRFGNTF.

The V call is TRBV11-2, the J call TRBJ1-4, with D perhaps matching TRBD1 (5 bases). Germline CDR1 and CDR2: SGHAT and FQNNGV. This CDR3 has 14 residues. The V and J ends lost 0 bases and 10 bases respectively, with 12 bases between them. The CDR3 nucleotides read TGTGCCAGCAGCTTAGAGGGACTAGTGGGAAAACTGTTTTTT. Translating it yields CASSLEGLVGKLFF.